The 5 T cell receptor beta chains reported below all come from one sample, sequenced in a study of T cells in Graves' hyperthyroidism and ophthalmopathy. The TCR beta CDR3 regions underwent amplification using RNA transcripts as the source. First-round RT-PCR with HTBI primers amplified the TCR CDR3 region. TCRdb itself ran the multiplex PCR reads through MiXCR, one entry per CDR3 protein. The repertoire holds around 300,000 distinct CDR3 sequences, with about 25% as singletons. Sequencing input: blood. These receptors originate from a man between 35 and 55 years old with Graves' hyperthyroidism that later progressed to Graves' ophthalmopathy.

The table lists this clonotype with many counts. This chain joins TRBV9 and TRBJ1-2, with TRBD1 identical over 7 bases. Looked up from germline, CDR1 is SGDLS and CDR2 is YYNGEE. V was clipped by 3 bases and J by 8 bases; unmatched bases: 7. The CDR3 spans 13 residues. The CDR3 DNA sequence: TGTGCCAGCAGCGGAGGACAGGATTGGGGCTACACCTTC. Its protein product is CASSGGQDWGYTF.

The sample holds many counts of this clonotype. The J gene is TRBJ2-2, the V gene TRBV7-3, with 9 nucleotides matching TRBD1. CDR1 and CDR2 from the germline V gene are SGHTA and FQGTGA. CDR3 length: 15 amino acids. Trimming at V came to 5 bases and at J to 3 bases, leaving 4 bases not matched to a gene. CDR3: CASSLDRGDTGELFF. The CDR3 nucleotides are TGTGCCAGCAGCCTGGACAGGGGTGACACCGGGGAGCTGTTTTTT.

This clonotype has ten or more counts. This rearrangement joins TRBV20-1 to TRBJ1-2; D gene unclear. Looked up from germline, CDR1 is DFQATT and CDR2 is SNEGSKA (reference sequence). Between the trimmed V and J ends, which lost 2 bases and 4 bases, there was a span of 11 bases. The CDR3 is made up of 13 amino acids. The CDR3 is CSARIPQGYGYTF. CDR3 DNA: TGCAGTGCTAGAATACCGCAAGGCTATGGCTACACCTTC.

This clonotype was counted many times. The chain links TRBV5-1 to TRBJ1-1; D is possibly TRBD1 (6 bases). Trimming left V 4 bases short and J 8 bases short, with 21 bases between. Germline loops: CDR1 SGHRS, CDR2 YFSETQ. The CDR3 has 15 amino acids. The CDR3 coding sequence is TGCGCCAGCAGCACGTCCCCCACTCAGGGGTCCGAAGCTTTCTTT. Residues: CASSTSPTQGSEAFF.

This clonotype was counted at least ten times. This rearrangement joins TRBV19 to TRBJ1-1, with D hard to call. CDR1 and CDR2 from the germline V gene are LNHDA and SQIVND (reference sequence). The CDR3 runs to 11 residues. V gave up 9 bases and J gave up 7 bases, with 12 bases separating them. CDR3 protein: CASDTMGEAFF. The CDR3 DNA is TGTGCCAGCGATACGATGGGTGAAGCTTTCTTT.